This TCR beta chain was sequenced in a study of CD8 T cells in ankylosing spondylitis. The CDR3 runs to 15 residues. Germline CDR1 reads DFQATT; CDR2 reads SNEGSKA (reference sequence). V was clipped by 3 bases and J by 5 bases, with 20 bases between them. Overall study results and limits: Peripheral blood held disease-linked clones only at relatively low frequency, and these were CD8+. Clones linked to disease were reported to show significant enrichment in matched ankylosing spondylitis synovial fluid. Seemingly distinctive of ankylosing spondylitis blood was a TCR beta motif formed by eight highly homologous variants. Earlier studies detected some motif variants in reactive arthritis synovial fluid and blood.

This clonotype has a handful of counts. Its cognate antigen is unknown. Quantitative 5'-RACE was performed with molecular barcodes, and it yielded the TCR beta libraries. Each CDR3 protein gets one entry after TCRdb re-called the 5' RACE reads with MiXCR. The table lists roughly 440,000 distinct CDR3 sequences, 17% of them singletons. This chain uses TRBV20-1 with TRBJ2-7; a weak D match, TRBD2 (5 bases). Sequenced sample: blood, either unsorted or a sorted T cell fraction (not recorded which). This sequence was found in a male donor with ankylosing spondylitis. The CDR3 DNA follows: TGCAGTGCTAGCCCTCCGGGAAGGCAGTCCAACGAGCAGTACTTC. It is translated as CSASPPGRQSNEQYF.